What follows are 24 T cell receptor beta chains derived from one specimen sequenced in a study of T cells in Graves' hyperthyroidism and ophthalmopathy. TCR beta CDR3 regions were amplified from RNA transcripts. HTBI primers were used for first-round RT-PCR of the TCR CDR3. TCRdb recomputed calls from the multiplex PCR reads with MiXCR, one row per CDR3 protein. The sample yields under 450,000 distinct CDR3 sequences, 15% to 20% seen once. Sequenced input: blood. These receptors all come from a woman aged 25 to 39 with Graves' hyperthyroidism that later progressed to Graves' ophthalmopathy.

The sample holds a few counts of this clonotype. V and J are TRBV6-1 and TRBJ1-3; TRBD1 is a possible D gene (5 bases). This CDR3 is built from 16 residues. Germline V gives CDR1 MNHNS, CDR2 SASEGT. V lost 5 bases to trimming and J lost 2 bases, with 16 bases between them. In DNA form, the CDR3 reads TGTGCCAGCAGTCCTATGGGGGTATCTCCTGGAAACACCATATATTTT. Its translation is CASSPMGVSPGNTIYF.

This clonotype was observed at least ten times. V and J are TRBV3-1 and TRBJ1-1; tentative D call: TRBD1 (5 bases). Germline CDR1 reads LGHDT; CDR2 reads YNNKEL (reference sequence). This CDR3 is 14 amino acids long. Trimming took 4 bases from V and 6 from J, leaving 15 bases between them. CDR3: CASSPRDGAPEAFF. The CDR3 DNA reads TGTGCCAGCAGCCCAAGGGACGGCGCACCTGAAGCTTTCTTT. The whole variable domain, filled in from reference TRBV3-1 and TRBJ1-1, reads DTAVSQTPKYLVTQMGNDKSIKCEQNLGHDTMYWYKQDSKKFLKIMFSYNNKELIINETVPNRFSPKSPDKAHLNLHINSLELGDSAVYFCASSPRDGAPEAFFGQGTRLTVV.

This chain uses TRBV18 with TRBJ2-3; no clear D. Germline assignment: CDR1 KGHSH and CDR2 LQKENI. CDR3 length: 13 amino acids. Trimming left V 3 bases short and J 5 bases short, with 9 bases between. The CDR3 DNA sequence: TGTGCCAGCTCACCGCACACTCGAGATACGCAGTATTTT. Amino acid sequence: CASSPHTRDTQYF.

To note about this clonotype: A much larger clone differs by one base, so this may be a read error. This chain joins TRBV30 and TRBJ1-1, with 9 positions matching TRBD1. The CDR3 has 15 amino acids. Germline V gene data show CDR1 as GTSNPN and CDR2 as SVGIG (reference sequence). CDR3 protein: CAGSVPTGGFTEAFF. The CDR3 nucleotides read TGTGCCGGGAGTGTACCGACAGGGGGGTTCACTGAAGCTTTCTTT.

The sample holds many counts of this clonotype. CDR3 sequence reads: CATSRGAGLAGYDEQFF. CDR3 nucleotides: TGTGCCACCAGCAGAGGAGCCGGACTAGCGGGATACGATGAGCAGTTCTTC. This chain connects TRBV15 to TRBJ2-1, with 12 bases aligning to TRBD2. Germline V gives CDR1 LNHNV, CDR2 YYDKDF (reference sequence). This CDR3 contains 17 residues. With 1 base clipped from V and 8 bases from J, the junction kept 9 bases outside the gene matches.

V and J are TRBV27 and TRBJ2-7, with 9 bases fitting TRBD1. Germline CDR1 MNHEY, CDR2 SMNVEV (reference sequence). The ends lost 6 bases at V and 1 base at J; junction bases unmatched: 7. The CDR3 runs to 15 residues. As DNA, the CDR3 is TGTGCCAGCAGGAGAAGCGGACAGGGGTCCTACGAGCAGTACTTC. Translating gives CASRRSGQGSYEQYF.

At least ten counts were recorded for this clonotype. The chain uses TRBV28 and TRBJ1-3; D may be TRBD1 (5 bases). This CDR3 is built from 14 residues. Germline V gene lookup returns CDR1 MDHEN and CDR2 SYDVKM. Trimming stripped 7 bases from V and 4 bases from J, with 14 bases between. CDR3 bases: TGTGCCAGCACCTGGAAAGGGGTCGGAAACACCATATATTTT. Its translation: CASTWKGVGNTIYF.

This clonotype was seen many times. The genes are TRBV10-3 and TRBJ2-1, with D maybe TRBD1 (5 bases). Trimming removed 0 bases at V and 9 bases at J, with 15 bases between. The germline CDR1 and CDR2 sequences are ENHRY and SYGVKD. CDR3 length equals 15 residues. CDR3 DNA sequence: TGTGCCATCAGTGAGTCGACAAAGGATGACAGTGAGCAGTTCTTC. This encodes CAISESTKDDSEQFF.

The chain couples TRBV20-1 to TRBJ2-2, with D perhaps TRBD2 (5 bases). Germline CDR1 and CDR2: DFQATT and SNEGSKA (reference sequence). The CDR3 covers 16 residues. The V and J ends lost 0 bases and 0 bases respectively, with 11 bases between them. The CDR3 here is CSARDLQRPNTGELFF. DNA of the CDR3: TGCAGTGCTAGAGATTTGCAGCGGCCGAACACCGGGGAGCTGTTTTTT.

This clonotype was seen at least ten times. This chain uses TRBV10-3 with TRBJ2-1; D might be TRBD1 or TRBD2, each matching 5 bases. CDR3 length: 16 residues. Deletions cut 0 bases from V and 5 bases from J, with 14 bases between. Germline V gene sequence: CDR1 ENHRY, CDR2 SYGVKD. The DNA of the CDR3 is TGTGCCATCAGTGAGTCGAGACGGGGCGATAACAATGAGCAGTTCTTC. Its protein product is CAISESRRGDNNEQFF.

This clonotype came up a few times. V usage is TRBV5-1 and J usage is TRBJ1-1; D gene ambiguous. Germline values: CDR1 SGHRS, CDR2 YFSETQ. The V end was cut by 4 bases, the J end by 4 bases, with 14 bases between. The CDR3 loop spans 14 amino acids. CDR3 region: CASSESAGFTEAFF. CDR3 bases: TGCGCCAGCAGCGAAAGTGCGGGGTTCACTGAAGCTTTCTTT.

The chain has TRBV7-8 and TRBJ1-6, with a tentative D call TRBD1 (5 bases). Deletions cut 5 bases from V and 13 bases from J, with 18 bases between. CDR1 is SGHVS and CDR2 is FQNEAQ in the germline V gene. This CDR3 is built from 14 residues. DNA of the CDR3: TGTGCCAGCAGCCCAGAGGGGCCCTTAAGGCCCCTCCACTTT. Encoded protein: CASSPEGPLRPLHF. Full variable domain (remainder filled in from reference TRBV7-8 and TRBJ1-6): GAGVSQSPRYKVAKRGQDVALRCDPISGHVSLFWYQQALGQGPEFLTYFQNEAQLDKSGLPSDRFFAERPEGSVSTLKIQRTQQEDSAVYLCASSPEGPLRPLHFGNGTRLTVT.

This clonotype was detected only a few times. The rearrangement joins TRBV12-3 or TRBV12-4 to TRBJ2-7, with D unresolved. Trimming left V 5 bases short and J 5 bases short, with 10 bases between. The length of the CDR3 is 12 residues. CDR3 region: CASSPNRHEQYF. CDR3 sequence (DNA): TGTGCCAGCAGTCCTAACCGACACGAGCAGTACTTC.

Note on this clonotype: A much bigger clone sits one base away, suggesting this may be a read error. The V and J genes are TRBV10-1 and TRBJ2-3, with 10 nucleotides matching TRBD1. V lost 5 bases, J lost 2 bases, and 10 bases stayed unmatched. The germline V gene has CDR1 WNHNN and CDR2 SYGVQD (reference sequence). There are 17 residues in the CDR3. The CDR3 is CASSNHRDRGITDTQYF. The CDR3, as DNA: TGCGCCAGCAGTAACCACCGGGACAGGGGAATCACAGATACGCAGTATTTT.

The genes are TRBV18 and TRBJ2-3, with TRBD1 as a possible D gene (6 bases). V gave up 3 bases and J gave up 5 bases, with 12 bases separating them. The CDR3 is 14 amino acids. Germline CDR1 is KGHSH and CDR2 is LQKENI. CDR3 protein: CASSPQGQEDTQYF. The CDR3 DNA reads TGTGCCAGCTCACCGCAGGGGCAGGAAGATACGCAGTATTTT.

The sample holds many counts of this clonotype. The CDR3 loop reads CASSLHQGSSSPLHF. In nucleotides, the CDR3 is TGTGCCAGCAGCTTGCATCAGGGGAGCAGTTCACCCCTCCACTTT. The chain uses TRBV11-2 and TRBJ1-6; perhaps TRBD1 as D (6 bases). Germline CDR1 SGHAT, CDR2 FQNNGV. V was shortened by 3 bases and J by 9 bases, with 15 bases between the two germline ends. The CDR3 contains 15 residues.

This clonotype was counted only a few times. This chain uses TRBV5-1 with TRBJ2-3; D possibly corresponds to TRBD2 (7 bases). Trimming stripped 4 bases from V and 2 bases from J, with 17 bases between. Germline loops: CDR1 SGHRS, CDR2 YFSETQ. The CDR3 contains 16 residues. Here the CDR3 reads CASSPMWGGDTDTQYF. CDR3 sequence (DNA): TGCGCCAGCAGCCCTATGTGGGGGGGCGACACAGATACGCAGTATTTT.

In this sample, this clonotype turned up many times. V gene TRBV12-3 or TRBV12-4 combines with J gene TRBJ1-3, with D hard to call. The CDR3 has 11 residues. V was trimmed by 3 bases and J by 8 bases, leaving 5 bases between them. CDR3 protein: CASSFSDTIYF. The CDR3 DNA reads TGTGCCAGCAGTTTTTCGGACACCATATATTTT.

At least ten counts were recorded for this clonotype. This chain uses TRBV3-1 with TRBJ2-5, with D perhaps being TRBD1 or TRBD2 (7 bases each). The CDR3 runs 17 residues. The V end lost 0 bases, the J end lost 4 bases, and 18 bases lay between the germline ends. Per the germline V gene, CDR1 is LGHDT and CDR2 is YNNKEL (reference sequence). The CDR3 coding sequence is TGTGCCAGCAGCCAAGATTTGAGCGGGACAGCCGGAGAGACCCAGTACTTC. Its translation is CASSQDLSGTAGETQYF.

The CDR3: CAWKWVTEAFF. The DNA of the CDR3 is TGTGCCTGGAAATGGGTCACTGAAGCTTTCTTT. This rearrangement joins TRBV30 to TRBJ1-1, with no clear D. The CDR3 runs 11 residues. V lost 4 bases, J lost 4 bases, and 7 bases lay in between. Germline CDR1 is GTSNPN and CDR2 is SVGIG (reference sequence).

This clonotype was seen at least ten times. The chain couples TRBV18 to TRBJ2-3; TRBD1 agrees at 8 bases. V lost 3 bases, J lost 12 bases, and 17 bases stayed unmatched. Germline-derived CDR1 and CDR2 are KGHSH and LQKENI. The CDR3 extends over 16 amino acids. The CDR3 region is CASSPNKMVTGGFQYF. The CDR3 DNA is TGTGCCAGCTCACCGAATAAGATGGTAACAGGGGGTTTTCAGTATTTT.

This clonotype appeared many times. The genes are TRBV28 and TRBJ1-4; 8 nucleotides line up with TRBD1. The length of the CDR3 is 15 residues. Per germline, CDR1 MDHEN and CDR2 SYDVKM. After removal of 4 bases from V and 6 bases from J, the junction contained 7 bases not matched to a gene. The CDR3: CASSSMTGADEKLFF. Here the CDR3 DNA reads TGTGCCAGCAGTTCCATGACAGGGGCGGATGAAAAACTGTTTTTT. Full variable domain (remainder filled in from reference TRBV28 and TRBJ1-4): DVKVTQSSRYLVKRTGEKVFLECVQDMDHENMFWYRQDPGLGLRLIYFSYDVKMKEKGDIPEGYSVSREKKERFSLILESASTNQTSMYLCASSSMTGADEKLFFGSGTQLSVL.

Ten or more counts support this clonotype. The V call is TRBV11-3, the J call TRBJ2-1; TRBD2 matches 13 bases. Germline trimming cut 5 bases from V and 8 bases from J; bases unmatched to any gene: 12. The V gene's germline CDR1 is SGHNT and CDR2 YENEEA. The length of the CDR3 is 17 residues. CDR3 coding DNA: TGTGCCAGCAGCCCCGGACTAGCGGGAGAATCGGTTGATGAGCAGTTCTTC. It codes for CASSPGLAGESVDEQFF.

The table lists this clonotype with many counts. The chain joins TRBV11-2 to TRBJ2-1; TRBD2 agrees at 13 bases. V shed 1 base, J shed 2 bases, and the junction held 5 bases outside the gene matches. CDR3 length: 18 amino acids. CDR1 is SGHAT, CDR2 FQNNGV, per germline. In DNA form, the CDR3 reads TGTGCCAGCAGCTTAGGACTAGCGGGAGGAGGGGCCTACAATGAGCAGTTCTTC. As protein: CASSLGLAGGGAYNEQFF.